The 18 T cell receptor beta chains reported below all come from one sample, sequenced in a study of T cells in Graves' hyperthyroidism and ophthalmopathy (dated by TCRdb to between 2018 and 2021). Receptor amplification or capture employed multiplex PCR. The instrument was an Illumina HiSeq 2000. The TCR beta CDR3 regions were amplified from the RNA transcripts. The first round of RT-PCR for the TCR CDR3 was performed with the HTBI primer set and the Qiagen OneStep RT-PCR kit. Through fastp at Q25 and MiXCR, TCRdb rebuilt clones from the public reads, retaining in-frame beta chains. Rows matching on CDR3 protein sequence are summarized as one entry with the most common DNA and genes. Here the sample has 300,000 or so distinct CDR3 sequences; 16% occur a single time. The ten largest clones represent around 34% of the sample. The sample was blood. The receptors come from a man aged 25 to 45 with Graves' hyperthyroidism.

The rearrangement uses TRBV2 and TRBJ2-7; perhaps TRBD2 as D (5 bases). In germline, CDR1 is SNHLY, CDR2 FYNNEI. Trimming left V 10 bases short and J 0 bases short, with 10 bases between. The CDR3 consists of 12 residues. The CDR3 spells CATLRVSYEQYF. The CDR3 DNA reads TGTGCCACCCTGAGGGTCTCCTACGAGCAGTACTTC.

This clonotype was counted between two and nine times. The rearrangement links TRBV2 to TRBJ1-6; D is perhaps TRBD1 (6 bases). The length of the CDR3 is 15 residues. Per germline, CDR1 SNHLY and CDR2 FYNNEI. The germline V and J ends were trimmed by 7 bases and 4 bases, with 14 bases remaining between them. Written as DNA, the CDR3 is TGTGCCAGCACCCAGGACAGCCCGTATAATTCACCCCTCCACTTT. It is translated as CASTQDSPYNSPLHF. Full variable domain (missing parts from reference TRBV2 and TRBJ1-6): EPEVTQTPSHQVTQMGQEVILRCVPISNHLYFYWYRQILGQKVEFLVSFYNNEISEKSEIFDDQFSVERPDGSNFTLKIRSTKLEDSAMYFCASTQDSPYNSPLHFGNGTRLTVT.

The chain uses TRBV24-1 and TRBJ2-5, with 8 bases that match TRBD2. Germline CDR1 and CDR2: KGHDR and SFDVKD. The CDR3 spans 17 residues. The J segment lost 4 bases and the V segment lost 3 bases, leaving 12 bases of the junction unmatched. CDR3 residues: CATSDPGPAGDLETQYF. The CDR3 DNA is TGTGCCACCAGTGATCCCGGACCAGCGGGAGATTTAGAGACCCAGTACTTC.

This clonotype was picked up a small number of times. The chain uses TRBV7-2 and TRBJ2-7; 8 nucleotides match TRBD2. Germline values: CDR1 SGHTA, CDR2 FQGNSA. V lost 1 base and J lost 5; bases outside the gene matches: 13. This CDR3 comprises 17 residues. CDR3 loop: CASSLGGLSGSVHEQYF. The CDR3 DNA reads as TGTGCCAGCAGCTTAGGTGGCTTAAGCGGGAGTGTCCACGAGCAGTACTTC.

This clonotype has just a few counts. CDR3 amino acids: CASSSEGEGEGTQYF. As DNA, the CDR3 is TGTGCCAGCAGTTCTGAGGGTGAAGGGGAAGGGACCCAGTACTTC. The chain links TRBV27 to TRBJ2-5; possibly TRBD1 or TRBD2 for D (5 bases each). The CDR3 spans 15 residues. V lost 4 bases and J 7 bases, leaving 19 bases between the germline ends. From germline, CDR1 is MNHEY and CDR2 SMNVEV (reference sequence).

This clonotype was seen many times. The CDR3 DNA reads as TGTGCCAGCAGCACCCAGTACCAAGAGACCCAGTACTTC. Translation gives CASSTQYQETQYF. This chain uses TRBV7-8 with TRBJ2-5, with D uncertain. The germline V gene encodes CDR1 SGHVS and CDR2 FQNEAQ. The CDR3 consists of 13 residues. Trimming took off 5 bases at V and 0 bases at J, with 7 bases between the two ends.

The CDR3 region is CASSLGTWQFF. CDR3 DNA: TGTGCCAGCAGCTTAGGGACTTGGCAATTCTTC. The rearrangement joins TRBV7-9 to TRBJ2-1; D perhaps matches TRBD2 (5 bases). Trimming pared 1 base from V and 16 bases from J, leaving 11 bases between. This CDR3 has 11 residues. Germline CDR1 SEHNR, CDR2 FQNEAQ (reference sequence).

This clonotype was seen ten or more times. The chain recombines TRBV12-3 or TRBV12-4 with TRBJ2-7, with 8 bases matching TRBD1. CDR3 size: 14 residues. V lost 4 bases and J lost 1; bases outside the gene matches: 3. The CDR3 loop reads CASSSGTGSYEQYF. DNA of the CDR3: TGTGCCAGCAGTTCCGGGACAGGTTCCTACGAGCAGTACTTC.

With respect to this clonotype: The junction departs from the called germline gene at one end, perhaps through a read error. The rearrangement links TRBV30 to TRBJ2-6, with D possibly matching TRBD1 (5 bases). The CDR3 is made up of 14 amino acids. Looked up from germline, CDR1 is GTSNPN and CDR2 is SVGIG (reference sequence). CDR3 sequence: CAWNRPSGANVRTF. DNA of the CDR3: TGTGCCTGGAACCGACCCTCTGGGGCCAACGTCCGGACTTTC.

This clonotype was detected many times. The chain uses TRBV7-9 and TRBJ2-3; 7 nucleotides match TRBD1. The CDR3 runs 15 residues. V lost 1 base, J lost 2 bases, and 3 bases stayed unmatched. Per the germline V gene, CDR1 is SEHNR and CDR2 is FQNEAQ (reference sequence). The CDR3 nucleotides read TGTGCCAGCAGCTTAGGAGACAGGGACACAGATACGCAGTATTTT. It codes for CASSLGDRDTDTQYF.

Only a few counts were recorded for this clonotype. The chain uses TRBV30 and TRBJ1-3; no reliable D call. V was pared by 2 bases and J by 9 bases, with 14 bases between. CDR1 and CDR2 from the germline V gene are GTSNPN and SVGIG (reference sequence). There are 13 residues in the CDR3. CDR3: CAWSMDRMGTIYF. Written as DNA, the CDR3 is TGTGCCTGGAGTATGGACCGCATGGGCACCATATATTTT.

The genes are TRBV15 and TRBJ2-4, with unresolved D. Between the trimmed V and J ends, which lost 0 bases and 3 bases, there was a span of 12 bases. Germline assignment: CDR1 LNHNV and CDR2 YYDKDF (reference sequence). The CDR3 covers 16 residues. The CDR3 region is CATSRDQDPSKNIQYF. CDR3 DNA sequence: TGTGCCACCAGCAGAGATCAGGACCCAAGCAAAAACATTCAGTACTTC.

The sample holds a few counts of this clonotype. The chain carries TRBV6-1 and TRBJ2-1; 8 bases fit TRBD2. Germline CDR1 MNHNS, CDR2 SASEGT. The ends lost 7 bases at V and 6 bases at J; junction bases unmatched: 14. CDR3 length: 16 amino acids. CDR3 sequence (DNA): TGTGCCAGCACCTCAAGGAAGGGACTAGAAGGCAATGAGCAGTTCTTC. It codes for CASTSRKGLEGNEQFF.

The CDR3 reads CASSLVLRGFREQYF. The CDR3 DNA is TGTGCCAGCAGCTTGGTATTGAGGGGTTTTAGGGAGCAGTACTTC. V usage is TRBV5-5 and J usage is TRBJ2-7; tentatively, D is TRBD1 or TRBD2 (5 bases each). This CDR3 region has 15 residues. Germline CDR1 and CDR2: SGHKS and YYEKEE (reference sequence). Trimming cost V 0 bases and J 7 bases, with 17 bases left between them.

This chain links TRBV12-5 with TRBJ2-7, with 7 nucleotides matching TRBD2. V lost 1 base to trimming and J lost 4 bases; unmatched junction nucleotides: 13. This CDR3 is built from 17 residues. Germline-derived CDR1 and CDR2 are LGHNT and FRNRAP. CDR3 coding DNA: TGTGCTAGTGGTTTGGAGGTACGGCGGGAGAGAATTTACGAGCAGTACTTC. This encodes CASGLEVRRERIYEQYF.

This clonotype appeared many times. CDR3: CARDSPDEKLFF. DNA for the CDR3: TGCGCCAGGGACAGCCCCGATGAAAAACTGTTTTTT. The V call is TRBV5-1, the J call TRBJ1-4, with D tentatively TRBD1 (6 bases). Trimming cost V 8 bases and J 6 bases, with 11 bases left between them. The CDR3 extends over 12 amino acids. CDR1 and CDR2 from the germline V gene are SGHRS and YFSETQ.

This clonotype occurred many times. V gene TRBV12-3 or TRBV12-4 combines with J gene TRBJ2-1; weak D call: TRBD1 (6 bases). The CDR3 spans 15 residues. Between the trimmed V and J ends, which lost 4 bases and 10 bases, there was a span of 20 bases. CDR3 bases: TGTGCCAGCAGTTCCCTTTCGACAGGCGTTAGGGAGCAGTTCTTC. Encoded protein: CASSSLSTGVREQFF.

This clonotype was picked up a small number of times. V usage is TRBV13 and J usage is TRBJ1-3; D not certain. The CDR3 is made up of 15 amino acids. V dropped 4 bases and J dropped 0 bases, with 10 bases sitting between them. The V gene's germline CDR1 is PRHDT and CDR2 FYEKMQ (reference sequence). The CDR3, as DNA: TGTGCCAGCAGCTCAAGTTCGAGCTCTGGAAACACCATATATTTT. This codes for CASSSSSSSGNTIYF. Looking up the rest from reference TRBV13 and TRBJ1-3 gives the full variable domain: AAGVIQSPRHLIKEKRETATLKCYPIPRHDTVYWYQQGPGQDPQFLISFYEKMQSDKGSIPDRFSAQQFSDYHSELNMSSLELGDSALYFCASSSSSSSGNTIYFGEGSWLTVV.